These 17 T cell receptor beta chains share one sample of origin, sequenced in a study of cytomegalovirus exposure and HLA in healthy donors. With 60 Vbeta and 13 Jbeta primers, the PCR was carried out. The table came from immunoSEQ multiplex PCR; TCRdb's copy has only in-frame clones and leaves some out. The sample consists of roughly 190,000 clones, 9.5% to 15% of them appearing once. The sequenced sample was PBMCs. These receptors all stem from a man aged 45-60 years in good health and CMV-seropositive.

CDR3 protein: CASSSWTGGDIQYF. Here the CDR3 DNA reads TGTGCCAGCAGCTCCTGGACAGGGGGAGACATTCAGTACTTC. The V and J genes are TRBV9 and TRBJ2-4, with TRBD1 matching over 10 bases. The ends lost 4 bases at V and 8 bases at J; junction bases unmatched: 6. Germline lookup yields CDR1 SGDLS and CDR2 YYNGEE. The CDR3 has 14 residues.

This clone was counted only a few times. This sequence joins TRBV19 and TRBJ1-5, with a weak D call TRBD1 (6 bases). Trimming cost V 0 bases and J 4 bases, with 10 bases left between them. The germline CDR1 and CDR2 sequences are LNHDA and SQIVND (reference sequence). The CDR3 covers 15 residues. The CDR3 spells CASSIEQGANQPQHF. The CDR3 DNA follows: TGTGCCAGTAGTATAGAACAGGGAGCTAATCAGCCCCAGCATTTT. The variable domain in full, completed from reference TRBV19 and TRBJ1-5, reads DGGITQSPKYLFRKEGQNVTLSCEQNLNHDAMYWYRQDPGQGLRLIYYSQIVNDFQKGDIAEGYSVSREKKESFPLTVTSAQKNPTAFYLCASSIEQGANQPQHFGDGTRLSIL.

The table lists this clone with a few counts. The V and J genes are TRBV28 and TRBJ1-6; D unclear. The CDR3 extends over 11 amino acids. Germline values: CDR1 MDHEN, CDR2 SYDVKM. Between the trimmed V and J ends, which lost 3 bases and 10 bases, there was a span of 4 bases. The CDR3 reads CASSFGSPLHF. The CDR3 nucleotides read TGTGCCAGCAGTTTCGGGTCACCCCTCCACTTT. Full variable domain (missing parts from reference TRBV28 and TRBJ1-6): DVKVTQSSRYLVKRTGEKVFLECVQDMDHENMFWYRQDPGLGLRLIYFSYDVKMKEKGDIPEGYSVSREKKERFSLILESASTNQTSMYLCASSFGSPLHFGNGTRLTVT.

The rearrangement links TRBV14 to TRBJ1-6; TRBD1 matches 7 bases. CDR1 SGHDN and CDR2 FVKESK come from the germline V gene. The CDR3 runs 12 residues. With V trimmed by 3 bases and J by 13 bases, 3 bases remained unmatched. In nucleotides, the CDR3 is TGTGCCAGCAGCCAGTCACAGGGGCCCCTCCACTTT. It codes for CASSQSQGPLHF.

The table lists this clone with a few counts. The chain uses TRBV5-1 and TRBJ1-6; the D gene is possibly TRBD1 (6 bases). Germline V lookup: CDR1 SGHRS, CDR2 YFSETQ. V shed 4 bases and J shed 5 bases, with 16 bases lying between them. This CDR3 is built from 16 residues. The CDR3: CASSLNPGHNNSPLHF. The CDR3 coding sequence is TGCGCCAGCAGCCTTAACCCGGGACACAATAATTCACCCCTCCACTTT.

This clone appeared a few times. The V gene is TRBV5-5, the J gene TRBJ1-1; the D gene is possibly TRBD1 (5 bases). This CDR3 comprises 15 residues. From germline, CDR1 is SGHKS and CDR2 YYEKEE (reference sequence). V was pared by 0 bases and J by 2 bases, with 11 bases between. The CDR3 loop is CASSLAPGENTEAFF. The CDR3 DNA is TGTGCCAGCAGCTTGGCCCCGGGGGAAAACACTGAAGCTTTCTTT. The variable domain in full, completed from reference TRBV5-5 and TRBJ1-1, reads DAGVTQSPTHLIKTRGQQVTLRCSPISGHKSVSWYQQVLGQGPQFIFQYYEKEERGRGNFPDRFSARQFPNYSSELNVNALLLGDSALYLCASSLAPGENTEAFFGQGTRLTVV.

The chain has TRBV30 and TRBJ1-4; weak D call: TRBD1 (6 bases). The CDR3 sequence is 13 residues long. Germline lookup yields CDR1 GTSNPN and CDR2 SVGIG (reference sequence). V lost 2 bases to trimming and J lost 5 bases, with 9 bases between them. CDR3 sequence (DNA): TGTGCCTGGAGTCCCGGGACAAATGAAAAACTGTTTTTT. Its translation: CAWSPGTNEKLFF.

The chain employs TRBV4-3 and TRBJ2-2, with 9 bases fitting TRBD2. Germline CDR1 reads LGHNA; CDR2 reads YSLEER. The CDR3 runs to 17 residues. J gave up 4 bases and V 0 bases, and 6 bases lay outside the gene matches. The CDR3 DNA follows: TGCGCCAGCAGCCAAGATCTGAGCGGGGGGTCCACCGGGGAGCTGTTTTTT. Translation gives CASSQDLSGGSTGELFF.

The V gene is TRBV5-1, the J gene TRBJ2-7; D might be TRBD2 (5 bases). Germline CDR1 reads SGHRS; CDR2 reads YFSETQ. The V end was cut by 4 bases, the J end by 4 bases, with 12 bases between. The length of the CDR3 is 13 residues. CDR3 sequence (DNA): TGCGCCAGCAGCATAGACCGGGGTTACGAGCAGTACTTC. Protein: CASSIDRGYEQYF. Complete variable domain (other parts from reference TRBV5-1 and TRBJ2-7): KAGVTQTPRYLIKTRGQQVTLSCSPISGHRSVSWYQQTPGQGLQFLFEYFSETQRNKGNFPGRFSGRQFSNSRSEMNVSTLELGDSALYLCASSIDRGYEQYFGPGTRLTVT.

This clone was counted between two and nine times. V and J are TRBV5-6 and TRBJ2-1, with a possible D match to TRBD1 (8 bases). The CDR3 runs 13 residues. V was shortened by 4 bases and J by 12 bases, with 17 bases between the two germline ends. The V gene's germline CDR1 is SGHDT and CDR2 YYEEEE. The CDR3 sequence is CASSIQGGWGQFF. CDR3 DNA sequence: TGTGCCAGCAGCATACAGGGGGGGTGGGGGCAGTTCTTC.

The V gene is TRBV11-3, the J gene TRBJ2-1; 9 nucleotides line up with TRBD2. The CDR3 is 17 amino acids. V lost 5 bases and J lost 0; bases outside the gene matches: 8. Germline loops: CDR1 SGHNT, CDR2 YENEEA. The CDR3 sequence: CASSPGASGDSYNEQFF. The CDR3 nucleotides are TGTGCCAGCAGCCCTGGGGCTAGCGGGGACTCCTACAATGAGCAGTTCTTC.

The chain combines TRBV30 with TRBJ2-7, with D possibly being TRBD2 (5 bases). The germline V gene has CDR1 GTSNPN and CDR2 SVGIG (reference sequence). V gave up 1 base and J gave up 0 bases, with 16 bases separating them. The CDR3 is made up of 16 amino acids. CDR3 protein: CAWSGAGGSISYEQYV. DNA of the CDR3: TGTGCCTGGAGTGGTGCAGGAGGATCAATCTCCTACGAGCAGTACGTC.

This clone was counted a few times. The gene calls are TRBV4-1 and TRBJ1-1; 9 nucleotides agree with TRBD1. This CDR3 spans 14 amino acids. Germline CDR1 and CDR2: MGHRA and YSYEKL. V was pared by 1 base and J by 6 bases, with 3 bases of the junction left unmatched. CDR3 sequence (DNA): TGCGCCAGCAGCCAAGTGCGACAGGGGGCTGAAGCTTTCTTT. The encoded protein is CASSQVRQGAEAFF.

The CDR3 DNA sequence: TGTGCCAGCAGCTCTTGGACAGGGCGAGAGACCCAGTACTTC. This translates into CASSSWTGRETQYF. The rearrangement links TRBV9 to TRBJ2-5; 8 positions match TRBD1. The junction had 6 bases not matched to a gene; V was cut back by 4 bases and J by 4 bases. The CDR3 runs 14 residues. From germline, CDR1 is SGDLS and CDR2 YYNGEE.

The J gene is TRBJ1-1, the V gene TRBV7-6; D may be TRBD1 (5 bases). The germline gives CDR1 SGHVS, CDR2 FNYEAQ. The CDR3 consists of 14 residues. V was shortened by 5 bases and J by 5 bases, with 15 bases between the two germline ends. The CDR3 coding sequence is TGTGCCAGCAGCCCGCGGGGGACTTCAACTGAAGCTTTCTTT. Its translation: CASSPRGTSTEAFF.

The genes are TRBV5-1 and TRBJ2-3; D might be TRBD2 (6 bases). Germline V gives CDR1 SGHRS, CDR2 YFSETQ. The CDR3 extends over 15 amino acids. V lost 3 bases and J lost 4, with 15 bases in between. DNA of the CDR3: TGCGCCAGCAGCTCGGGACTCCACCCCCCAGATACGCAGTATTTT. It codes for CASSSGLHPPDTQYF.

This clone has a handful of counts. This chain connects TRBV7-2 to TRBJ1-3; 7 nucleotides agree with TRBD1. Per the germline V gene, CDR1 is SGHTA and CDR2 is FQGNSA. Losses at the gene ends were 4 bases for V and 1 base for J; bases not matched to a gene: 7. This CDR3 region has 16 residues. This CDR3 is CASSSKGAGSGNTIYF. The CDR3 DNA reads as TGTGCCAGCAGCTCTAAGGGGGCGGGATCTGGAAACACCATATATTTT. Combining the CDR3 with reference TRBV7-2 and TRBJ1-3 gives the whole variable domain GAGVSQSPSNKVTEKGKDVELRCDPISGHTALYWYRQSLGQGLEFLIYFQGNSAPDKSGLPSDRFSAERTGGSVSTLTIQRTQQEDSAVYLCASSSKGAGSGNTIYFGEGSWLTVV.